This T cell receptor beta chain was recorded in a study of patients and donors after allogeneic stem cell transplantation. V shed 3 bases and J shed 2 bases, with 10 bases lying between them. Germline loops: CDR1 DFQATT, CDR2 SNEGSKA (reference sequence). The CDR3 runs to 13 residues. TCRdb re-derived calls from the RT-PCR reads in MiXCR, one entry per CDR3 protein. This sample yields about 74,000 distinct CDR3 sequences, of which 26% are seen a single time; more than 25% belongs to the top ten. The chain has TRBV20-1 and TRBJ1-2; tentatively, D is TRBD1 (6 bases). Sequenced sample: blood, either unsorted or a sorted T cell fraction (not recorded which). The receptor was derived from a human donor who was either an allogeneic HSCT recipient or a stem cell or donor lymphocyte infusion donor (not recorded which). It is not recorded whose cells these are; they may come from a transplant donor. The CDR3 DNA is TGCAGTGCTAGGTTTGGGGGCAACTATGGCTACACCTTC. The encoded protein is CSARFGGNYGYTF.